A selection of T cell receptor beta chains follows, all from one sample in a study of T cells after posttransplantation cyclophosphamide. Only in-frame clones appear in the TCRdb table, and some are missing; sequencing was by immunoSEQ multiplex PCR. Of tens of thousands of clones detected, roughly nine tenths appear once; the ten largest clones hold roughly 2.9%. The material sequenced was PBMCs. Receptors were obtained from a woman between 45 and 60 years old in good health and a related stem cell transplant donor. CDR3s include the opening cysteine and the closing phenylalanine or tryptophan. The order of the fields is D gene, J gene, V gene, CDR3 DNA, CDR3 protein. D genes are given only for firm matches.

D: TRBD1
J: TRBJ2-3
V: TRBV18
DNA: TGTGCCAGCTCACCGATCCGGGACAGGAGGTCAGATACGCAGTATTTT
CDR3: CASSPIRDRRSDTQYF

D: .
J: TRBJ1-2
V: TRBV9
DNA: TGTGCCAGCAGCGTAGCGGGCAGGGACTATGGCTACACCTTC
CDR3: CASSVAGRDYGYTF

D: TRBD1
J: TRBJ2-2
V: TRBV10-1
DNA: TGCGCCAGCAGTGGACAGGGGAACACCGGGGAGCTGTTTTTT
CDR3: CASSGQGNTGELFF

D: TRBD1
J: TRBJ1-6
V: TRBV14
DNA: TGTGCCAGCAGCCGAGGGACAGGGGGATCCTATAATTCACCCCTCCACTTT
CDR3: CASSRGTGGSYNSPLHF

D: TRBD2
J: TRBJ2-7
V: TRBV5-1
DNA: TGCGCCAGCAGCTTGGCAGCGGGAGATCGTTACGAGCAGTACTTC
CDR3: CASSLAAGDRYEQYF

D: .
J: TRBJ1-1
V: TRBV2
DNA: TGTGCCAGCAGCGCAGGGTCCACTGAAGCTTTCTTT
CDR3: CASSAGSTEAFF

D: .
J: TRBJ2-7
V: TRBV5-1
DNA: TGCGCCAGCAGCTCCGCAGGGGTCGAGCAGTACTTC
CDR3: CASSSAGVEQYF

D: .
J: TRBJ1-1
V: TRBV6-1
DNA: TGTGCCAGCCAAGGTTCACAGGCCTTTAGCACTGAAGCTTTCTTT
CDR3: CASQGSQAFSTEAFF

D: .
J: TRBJ2-1
V: TRBV27
DNA: TGTGCCAGCAGTAGGGGGAGCTCCTACAATGAGCAGTTCTTC
CDR3: CASSRGSSYNEQFF

D: TRBD1
J: TRBJ2-7
V: TRBV28
DNA: TGTGCCAGCAGCCTAATCCGGGACAGAAACTACGAGCAGTACTTC
CDR3: CASSLIRDRNYEQYF